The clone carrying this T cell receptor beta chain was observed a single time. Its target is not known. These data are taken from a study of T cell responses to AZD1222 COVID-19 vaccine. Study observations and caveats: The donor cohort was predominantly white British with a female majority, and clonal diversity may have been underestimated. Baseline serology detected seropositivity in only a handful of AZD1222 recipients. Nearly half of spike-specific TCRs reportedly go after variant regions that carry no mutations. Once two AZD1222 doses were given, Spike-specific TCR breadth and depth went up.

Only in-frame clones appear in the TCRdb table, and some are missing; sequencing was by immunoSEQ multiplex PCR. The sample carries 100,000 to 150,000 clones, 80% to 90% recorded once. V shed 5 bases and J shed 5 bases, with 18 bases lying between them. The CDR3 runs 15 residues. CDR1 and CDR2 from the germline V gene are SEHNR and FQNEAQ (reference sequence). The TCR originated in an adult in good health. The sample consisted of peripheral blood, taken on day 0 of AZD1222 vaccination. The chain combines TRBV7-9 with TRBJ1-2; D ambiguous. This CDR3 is CASSPRAGPTYGYTF. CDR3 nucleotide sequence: TGTGCCAGCAGCCCTCGGGCGGGCCCTACGTATGGCTACACCTTC.